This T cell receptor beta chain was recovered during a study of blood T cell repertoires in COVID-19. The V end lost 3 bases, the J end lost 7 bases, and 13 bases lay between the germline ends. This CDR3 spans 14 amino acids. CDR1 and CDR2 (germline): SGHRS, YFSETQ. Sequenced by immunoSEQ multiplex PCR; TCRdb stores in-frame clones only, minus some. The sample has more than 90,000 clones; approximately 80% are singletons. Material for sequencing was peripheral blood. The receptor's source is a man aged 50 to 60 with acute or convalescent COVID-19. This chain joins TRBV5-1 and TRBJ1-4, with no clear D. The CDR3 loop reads CASSSLGWSEKLFF. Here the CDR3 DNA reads TGCGCCAGCAGCTCTCTTGGGTGGAGTGAAAAACTGTTTTTT.